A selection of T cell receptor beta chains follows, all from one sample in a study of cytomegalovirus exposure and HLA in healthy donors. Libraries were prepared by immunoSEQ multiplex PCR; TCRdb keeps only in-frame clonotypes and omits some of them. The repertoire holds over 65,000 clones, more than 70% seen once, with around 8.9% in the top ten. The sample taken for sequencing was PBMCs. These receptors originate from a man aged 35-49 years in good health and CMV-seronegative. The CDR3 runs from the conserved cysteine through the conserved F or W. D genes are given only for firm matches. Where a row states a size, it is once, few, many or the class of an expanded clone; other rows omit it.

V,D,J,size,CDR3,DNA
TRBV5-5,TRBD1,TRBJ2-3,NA,CASSHRGEDTQYF,TGTGCCAGCAGCCACAGGGGGGAGGATACGCAGTATTTT
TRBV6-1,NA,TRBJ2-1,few,CASSGFSSVWNEQFF,TGTGCCAGCAGTGGATTCTCTAGTGTTTGGAATGAGCAGTTCTTC
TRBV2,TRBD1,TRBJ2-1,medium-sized,CASSTTGGGGQFF,TGTGCCAGCAGTACTACAGGGGGCGGGGGGCAGTTCTTC
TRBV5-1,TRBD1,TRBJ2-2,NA,CASTWTGYTGELFF,TGCGCCAGCACTTGGACAGGGTACACCGGGGAGCTGTTTTTT
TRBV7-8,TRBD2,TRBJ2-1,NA,CASQPGATSGSNEQFF,TGTGCCAGCCAACCGGGTGCGACTAGCGGGAGCAATGAGCAGTTCTTC
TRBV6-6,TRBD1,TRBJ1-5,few,CASSYPGQGNQPQHF,TGTGCCAGCAGTTACCCCGGACAGGGTAATCAGCCCCAGCATTTT
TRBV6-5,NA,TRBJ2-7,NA,CASSAGPQQYEQYF,TGTGCCAGCAGTGCGGGACCTCAACAATACGAGCAGTACTTC
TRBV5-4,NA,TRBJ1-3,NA,CASTEDMISGNTIYF,TGTGCCAGCACCGAGGACATGATCTCTGGAAACACCATATATTTT
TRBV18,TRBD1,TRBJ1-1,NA,CASSPGTGDMNTEAFF,TGTGCCAGCTCACCAGGGACAGGAGATATGAACACTGAAGCTTTCTTT
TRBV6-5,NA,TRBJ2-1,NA,CASSRLRQDDEQFF,TGTGCCAGCAGCCGCCTTAGACAGGACGATGAGCAGTTCTTC
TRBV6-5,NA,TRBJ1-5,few,CASRLARGSQPQHF,TGTGCCAGCCGCCTGGCCCGGGGAAGTCAGCCCCAGCATTTT
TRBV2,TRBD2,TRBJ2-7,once,CASSEVASGPYEQYF,TGTGCCAGCAGTGAAGTGGCTAGCGGACCCTACGAGCAGTACTTC
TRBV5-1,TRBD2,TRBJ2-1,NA,CASSSGSYNEQFF,TGCGCCTCCTCTAGCGGGAGTTACAATGAGCAGTTCTTC
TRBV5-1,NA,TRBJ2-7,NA,CASSGGTATYEQYF,TGCGCCAGCAGCGGGGGGACCGCCACCTACGAGCAGTACTTC
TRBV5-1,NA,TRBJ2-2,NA,CASSPAGVDTGELFF,TGCGCCAGCAGCCCCGCCGGGGTGGACACCGGGGAGCTGTTTTTT
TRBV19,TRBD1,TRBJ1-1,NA,CASSIVGQVNTEAFF,TGTGCCAGTAGTATAGTGGGACAGGTAAACACTGAAGCTTTCTTT
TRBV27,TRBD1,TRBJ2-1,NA,CASSLVGTGIDEQFF,TGTGCCAGCAGCCTCGTGGGGACAGGGATAGATGAGCAGTTCTTC
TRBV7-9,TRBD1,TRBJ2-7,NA,CASSLQGQADSSYEQYF,TGTGCCAGCAGCCTGCAGGGACAGGCCGATAGCTCCTACGAGCAGTACTTC
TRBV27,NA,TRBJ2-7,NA,CASSPRGLLFGQYF,TGTGCCAGCAGTCCCAGGGGTTTGCTTTTCGGGCAGTACTTC
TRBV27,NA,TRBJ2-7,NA,CASRPGLPYEQYF,TGTGCCAGCAGACCAGGACTCCCCTACGAGCAGTACTTC
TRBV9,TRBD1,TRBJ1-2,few,CASSVDRTGVYGYTF,TGTGCCAGCAGCGTGGATCGGACAGGGGTTTATGGCTACACCTTC
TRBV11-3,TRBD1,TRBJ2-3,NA,CASSHLGQGTDTQYF,TGTGCCAGCAGCCACCTGGGACAGGGCACAGATACGCAGTATTTT
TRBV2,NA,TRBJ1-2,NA,CASSEYRDYGYTF,TGTGCCAGCAGTGAATACAGGGACTATGGCTACACCTTC
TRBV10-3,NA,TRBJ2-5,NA,CAINSGEAVREQYF,TGTGCCATCAACAGCGGAGAGGCGGTTCGGGAGCAGTACTTC
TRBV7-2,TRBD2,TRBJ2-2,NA,CASSSNGGTAGGELFF,TGTGCCAGCAGCTCCAACGGGGGGACCGCCGGCGGGGAGCTGTTTTTT
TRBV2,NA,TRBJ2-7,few,CASSERRGGEQYF,TGTGCCAGCAGTGAACGGAGGGGAGGCGAGCAGTACTTC
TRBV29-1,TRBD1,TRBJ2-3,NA,CSVEDWDRGPDTQYF,TGCAGCGTTGAAGACTGGGACAGGGGGCCCGATACGCAGTATTTT
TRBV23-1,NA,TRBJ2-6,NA,CASSLSEAGANVLTF,TGCGCCAGCAGTCTCTCGGAGGCAGGGGCCAACGTCCTGACTTTC
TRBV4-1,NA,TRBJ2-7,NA,CASSRQVGDYEQYF,TGCGCCAGCAGCCGACAGGTTGGGGACTACGAGCAGTACTTC
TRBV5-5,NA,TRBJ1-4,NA,CASSEVATNEKLFF,TGTGCCAGCAGCGAGGTTGCAACTAATGAAAAACTGTTTTTT
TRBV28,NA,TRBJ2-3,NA,CASSTRLGADTQYF,TGTGCCAGCAGTACCCGACTAGGTGCAGATACGCAGTATTTT
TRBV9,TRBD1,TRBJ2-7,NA,CASSVGGQGKTYEQYF,TGTGCCAGCAGCGTAGGAGGACAGGGGAAAACCTACGAGCAGTACTTC
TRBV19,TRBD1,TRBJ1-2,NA,CASSPQGVQFANYGYTF,TGTGCCAGTAGTCCTCAGGGGGTTCAATTTGCTAACTATGGCTACACCTTC
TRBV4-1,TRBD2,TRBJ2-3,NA,CASSQPTSGSADTQYF,TGCGCCAGCAGCCAACCGACTAGCGGGAGTGCAGATACGCAGTATTTT
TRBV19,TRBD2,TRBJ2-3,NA,CASSIVQAGGTDTQYF,TGTGCCAGTAGTATAGTCCAAGCGGGGGGGACAGATACGCAGTATTTT
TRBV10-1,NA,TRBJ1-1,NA,CASSEIGGTISEAFF,TGCGCCAGCAGTGAGATTGGGGGGACCATCTCTGAAGCTTTCTTT
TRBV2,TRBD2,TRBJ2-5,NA,CASSFFAVAGGPGETQYF,TGTGCCAGCAGTTTTTTCGCGGTAGCGGGAGGGCCCGGAGAGACCCAGTACTTC
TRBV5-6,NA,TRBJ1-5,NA,CASSSGTKSNQPQHF,TGTGCCAGCAGCTCCGGGACAAAAAGCAATCAGCCCCAGCATTTT
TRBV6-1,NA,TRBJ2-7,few,CATRDIPYEQYF,TGTGCCACCCGGGACATCCCCTACGAGCAGTACTTC
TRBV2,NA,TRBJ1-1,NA,CASRLDQGGGTEAFF,TGTGCCAGCAGGCTAGATCAGGGAGGAGGCACTGAAGCTTTCTTT
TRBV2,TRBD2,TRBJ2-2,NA,CASSATSGSAGELFF,TGTGCCAGCAGTGCGACTAGCGGGAGCGCCGGGGAGCTGTTTTTT
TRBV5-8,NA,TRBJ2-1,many,CASSPSSYNEQFF,TGTGCCAGCAGCCCTAGTTCTTACAATGAGCAGTTCTTC
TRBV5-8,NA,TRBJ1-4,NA,CASSPSPWGRARGKLFF,TGTGCCAGCAGCCCCTCCCCGTGGGGCAGAGCGAGGGGGAAACTGTTTTTT
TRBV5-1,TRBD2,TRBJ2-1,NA,CASSQIGTNNEQFF,TGCGCCAGCAGCCAAATAGGGACTAACAATGAGCAGTTCTTC
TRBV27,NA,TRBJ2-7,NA,CASSSGGGGLEQYF,TGTGCCAGCAGTTCGGGGGGAGGGGGGCTGGAGCAGTACTTC
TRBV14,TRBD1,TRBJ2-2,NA,CASSQNLYGTGNTGELFF,TGTGCCAGCAGCCAAAATCTTTACGGGACAGGGAACACCGGGGAGCTGTTTTTT
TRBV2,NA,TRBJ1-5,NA,CASSDPAGNQPQHF,TGTGCCAGCAGTGACCCGGCGGGCAATCAGCCCCAGCATTTT
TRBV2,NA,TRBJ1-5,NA,CASTRGSNQPQHF,TGTGCCAGCACGCGCGGGTCCAATCAGCCCCAGCATTTT
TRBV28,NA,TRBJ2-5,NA,CASSFSGPLREQYF,TGTGCCAGCAGTTTCTCCGGCCCTCTGAGGGAGCAGTACTTC
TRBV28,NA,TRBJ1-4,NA,CASSTSPGKEKLFF,TGTGCCAGCAGCACTAGCCCGGGGAAGGAAAAACTGTTTTTT
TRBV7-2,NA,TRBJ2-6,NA,CASSSSSSSGANVLTF,TGTGCCAGCAGCTCCTCTTCCAGCTCTGGGGCCAACGTCCTGACTTTC
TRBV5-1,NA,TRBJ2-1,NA,CASRGEVHEQFF,TGCGCCAGCAGAGGGGAGGTGCATGAGCAGTTCTTC
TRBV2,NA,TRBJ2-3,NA,CASSEGRGADTQYF,TGTGCCAGCAGTGAAGGCAGGGGAGCAGATACGCAGTATTTT